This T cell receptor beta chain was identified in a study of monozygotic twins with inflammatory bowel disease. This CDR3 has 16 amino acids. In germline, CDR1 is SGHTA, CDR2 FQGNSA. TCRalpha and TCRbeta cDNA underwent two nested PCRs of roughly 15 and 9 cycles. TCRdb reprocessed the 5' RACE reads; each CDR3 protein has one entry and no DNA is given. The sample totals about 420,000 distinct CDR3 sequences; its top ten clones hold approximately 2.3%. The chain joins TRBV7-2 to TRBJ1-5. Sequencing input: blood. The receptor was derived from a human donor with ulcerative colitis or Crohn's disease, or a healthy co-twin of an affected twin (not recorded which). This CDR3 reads CASSAGVVYSNQPQHF.